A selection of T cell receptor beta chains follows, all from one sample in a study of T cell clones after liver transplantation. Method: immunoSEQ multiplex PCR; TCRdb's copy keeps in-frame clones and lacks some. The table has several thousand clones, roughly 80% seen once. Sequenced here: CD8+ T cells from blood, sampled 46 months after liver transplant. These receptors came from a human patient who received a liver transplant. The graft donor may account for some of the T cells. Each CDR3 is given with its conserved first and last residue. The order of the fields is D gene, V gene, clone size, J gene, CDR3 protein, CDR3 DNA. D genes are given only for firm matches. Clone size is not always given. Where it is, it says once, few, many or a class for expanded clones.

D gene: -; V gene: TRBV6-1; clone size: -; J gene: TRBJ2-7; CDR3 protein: CASRTYDEQYF; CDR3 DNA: TGTGCCAGCAGAACGTACGACGAGCAGTACTTC
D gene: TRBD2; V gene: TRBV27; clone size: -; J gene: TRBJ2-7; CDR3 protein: CASSEIAGVYEQYF; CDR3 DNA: TGTGCCAGCAGTGAAATAGCGGGGGTATACGAGCAGTACTTC
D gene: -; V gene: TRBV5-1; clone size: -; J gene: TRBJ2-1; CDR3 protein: CASSLTLDRHNEQFF; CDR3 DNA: TGCGCCAGCAGCTTGACCTTGGACCGACACAATGAGCAGTTCTTC
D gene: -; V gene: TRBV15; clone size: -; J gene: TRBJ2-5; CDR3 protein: CATSLGAVQETQYF; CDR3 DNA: TGTGCCACCAGTCTCGGAGCGGTGCAAGAGACCCAGTACTTC
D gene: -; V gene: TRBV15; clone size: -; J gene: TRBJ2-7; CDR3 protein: CATSREGRSSYEQYF; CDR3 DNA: TGTGCCACCAGCAGAGAGGGCAGGAGCTCCTACGAGCAGTACTTC
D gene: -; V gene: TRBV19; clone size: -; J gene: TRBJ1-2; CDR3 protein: CASSTTLSNYGYTF; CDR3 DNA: TGTGCCAGTAGTACGACACTTTCTAACTATGGCTACACCTTC
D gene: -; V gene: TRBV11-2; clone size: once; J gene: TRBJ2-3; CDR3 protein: CASSLGPGTDTQYF; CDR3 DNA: TGTGCCAGCAGCTTAGGACCCGGCACAGATACGCAGTATTTT
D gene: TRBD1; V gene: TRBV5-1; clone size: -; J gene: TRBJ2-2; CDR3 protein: CASSVDRGDTGNTGELFF; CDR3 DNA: TGCGCCAGCAGCGTGGACAGGGGCGATACGGGGAACACCGGGGAGCTGTTTTTT
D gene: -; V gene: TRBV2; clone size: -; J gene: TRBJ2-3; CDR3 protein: CASSEGMTTNTDTQYF; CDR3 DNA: TGTGCCAGCAGTGAAGGGATGACGACCAACACAGATACGCAGTATTTT
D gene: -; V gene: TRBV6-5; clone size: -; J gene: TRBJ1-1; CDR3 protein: CASSYDLNTEAFF; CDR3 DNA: TGTGCCAGCAGTTACGACTTGAACACTGAAGCTTTCTTT
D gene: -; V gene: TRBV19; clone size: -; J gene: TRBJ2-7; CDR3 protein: CASSIGVASYEQYF; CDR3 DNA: TGTGCCAGTAGTATCGGGGTAGCGAGCTACGAGCAGTACTTC
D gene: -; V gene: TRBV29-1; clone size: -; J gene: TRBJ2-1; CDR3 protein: CSVGLLNEQFF; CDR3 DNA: TGCAGCGTTGGACTTCTCAATGAGCAGTTCTTC
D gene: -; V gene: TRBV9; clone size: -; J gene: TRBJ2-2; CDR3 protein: CASSSDAGELFF; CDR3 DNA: TGTGCCAGCAGCTCCGACGCCGGGGAGCTGTTTTTT
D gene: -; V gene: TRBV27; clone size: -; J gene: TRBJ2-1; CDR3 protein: CATAIVGYNEQFF; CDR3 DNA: TGTGCCACTGCGATTGTGGGCTACAATGAGCAGTTCTTC
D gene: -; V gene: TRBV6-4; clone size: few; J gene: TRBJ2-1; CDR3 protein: CASSEESDYNEQFF; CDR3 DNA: TGTGCCAGCAGTGAAGAGTCAGACTACAATGAGCAGTTCTTC
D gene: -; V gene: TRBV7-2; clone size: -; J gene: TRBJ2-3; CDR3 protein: CASSLDSDSSWTTDTQYF; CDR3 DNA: TGTGCCAGCAGCTTAGATTCGGACAGCTCCTGGACCACAGATACGCAGTATTTT
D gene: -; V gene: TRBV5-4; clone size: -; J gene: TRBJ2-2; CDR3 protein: CASSLGSTNTGELFF; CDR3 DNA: TGTGCCAGCAGCTTGGGCTCTACGAACACCGGGGAGCTGTTTTTT
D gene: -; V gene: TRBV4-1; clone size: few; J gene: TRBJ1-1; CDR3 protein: CASSQGDTEAFF; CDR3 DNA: TGCGCCAGCAGCCAAGGGGACACTGAAGCTTTCTTT
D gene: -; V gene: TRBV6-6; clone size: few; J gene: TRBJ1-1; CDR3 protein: CASSYMGAEAFF; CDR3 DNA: TGTGCCAGCAGTTACATGGGGGCTGAAGCTTTCTTT
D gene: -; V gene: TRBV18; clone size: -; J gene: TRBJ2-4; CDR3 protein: CASSPSGTEGGIQYF; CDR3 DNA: TGTGCCAGCTCACCGTCCGGGACCGAGGGTGGCATTCAGTACTTC
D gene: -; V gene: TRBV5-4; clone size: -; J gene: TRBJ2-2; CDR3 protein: CASSLNRGELFF; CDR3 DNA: TGTGCCAGCAGCTTGAATCGTGGGGAGCTGTTTTTT
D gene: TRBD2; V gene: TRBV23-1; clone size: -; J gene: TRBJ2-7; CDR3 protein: CASSQFRTSGRPPTYEQYF; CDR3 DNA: TGCGCCAGCAGTCAATTTCGGACTAGCGGGAGGCCCCCAACCTACGAGCAGTACTTC
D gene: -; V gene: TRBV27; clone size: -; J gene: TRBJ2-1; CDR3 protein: CASRMQGTYNEQFF; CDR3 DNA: TGTGCCAGCAGGATGCAGGGTACCTACAATGAGCAGTTCTTC
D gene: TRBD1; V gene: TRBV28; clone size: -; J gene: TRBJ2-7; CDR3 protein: CASSLRGQVHLYF; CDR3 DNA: TGTGCCAGCAGTTTAAGGGGACAGGTTCATCTGTACTTC
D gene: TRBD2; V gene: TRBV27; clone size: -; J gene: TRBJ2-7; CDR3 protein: CASSTSGSLYEQYF; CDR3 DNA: TGTGCCAGCAGCACTAGCGGGAGCCTCTACGAGCAGTACTTC
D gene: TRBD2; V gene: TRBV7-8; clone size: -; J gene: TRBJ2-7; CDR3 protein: CASSLASGIAYEQYF; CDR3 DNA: TGTGCCAGCAGCCTTGCAAGCGGGATTGCCTACGAGCAGTACTTC
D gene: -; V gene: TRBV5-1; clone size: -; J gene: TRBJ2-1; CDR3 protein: CASSSWGQNEQFF; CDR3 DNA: TGCGCCAGCAGCTCCTGGGGGCAAAATGAGCAGTTCTTC
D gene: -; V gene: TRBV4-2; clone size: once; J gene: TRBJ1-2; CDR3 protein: CASSPERGHGYTF; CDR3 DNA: TGTGCCAGCAGCCCGGAGAGGGGTCACGGCTACACCTTC
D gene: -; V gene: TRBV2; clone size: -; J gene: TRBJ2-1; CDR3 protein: CASSAWENNEQFF; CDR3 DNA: TGTGCCAGCAGTGCTTGGGAAAACAATGAGCAGTTCTTC
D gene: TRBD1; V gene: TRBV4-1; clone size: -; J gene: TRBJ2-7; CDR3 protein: CASSQDWGQAYEQYF; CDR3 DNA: TGCGCCAGCAGCCAAGATTGGGGACAGGCCTACGAGCAGTACTTC
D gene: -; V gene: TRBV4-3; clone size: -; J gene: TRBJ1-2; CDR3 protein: CASSQVLHPGPNNYGYTF; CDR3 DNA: TGCGCCAGCAGCCAAGTATTACACCCGGGACCGAATAACTATGGCTACACCTTC
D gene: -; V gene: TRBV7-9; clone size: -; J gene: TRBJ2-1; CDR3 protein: CASSLAPNEQFF; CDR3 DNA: TGTGCCAGCAGCTTAGCTCCCAATGAGCAGTTCTTC
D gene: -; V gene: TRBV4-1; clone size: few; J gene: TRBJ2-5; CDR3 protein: CASSQDVVPLPGGPETQYF; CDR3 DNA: TGCGCCAGCAGCCAAGATGTGGTCCCACTCCCAGGGGGGCCAGAGACCCAGTACTTC
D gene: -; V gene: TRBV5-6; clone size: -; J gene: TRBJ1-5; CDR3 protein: CASSLKRLSNQPQHF; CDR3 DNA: TGTGCCAGCAGCTTGAAACGGCTTAGCAATCAGCCCCAGCATTTT
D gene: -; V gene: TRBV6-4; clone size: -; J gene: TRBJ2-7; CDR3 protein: CASRQEGPSYEQYF; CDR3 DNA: TGTGCCAGCAGGCAGGAGGGACCCTCCTACGAGCAGTACTTC
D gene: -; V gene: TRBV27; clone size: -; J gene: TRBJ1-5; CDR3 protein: CASSYRGSGNQPQHF; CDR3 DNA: TGTGCCAGCAGTTATCGGGGGTCGGGCAATCAGCCCCAGCATTTT
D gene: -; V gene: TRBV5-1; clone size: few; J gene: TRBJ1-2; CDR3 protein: CASSPATGKAYGYTF; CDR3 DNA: TGCGCCAGCAGCCCCGCTACAGGGAAGGCCTATGGCTACACCTTC
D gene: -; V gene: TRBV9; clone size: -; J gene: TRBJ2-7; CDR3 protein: CASSVGGADYEQYF; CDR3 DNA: TGTGCCAGCAGCGTAGGAGGAGCGGACTACGAGCAGTACTTC
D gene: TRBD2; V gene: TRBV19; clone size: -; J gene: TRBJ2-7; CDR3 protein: CASKTSGNSHEQYF; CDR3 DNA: TGTGCCAGTAAGACTAGCGGAAATTCGCACGAGCAGTACTTC
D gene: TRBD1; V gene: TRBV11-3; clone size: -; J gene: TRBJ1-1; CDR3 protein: CASSLDLGQAEAFF; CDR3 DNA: TGTGCCAGCAGCTTAGATCTGGGACAGGCTGAAGCTTTCTTT
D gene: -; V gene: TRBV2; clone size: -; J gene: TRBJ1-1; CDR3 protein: CASSVAGNTEAFF; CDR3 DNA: TGTGCCAGCAGCGTAGCAGGGAACACTGAAGCTTTCTTT
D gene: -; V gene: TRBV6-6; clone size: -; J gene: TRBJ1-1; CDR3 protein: CASNFEGAEAFF; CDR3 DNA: TGTGCCAGCAACTTCGAAGGCGCTGAAGCTTTCTTT
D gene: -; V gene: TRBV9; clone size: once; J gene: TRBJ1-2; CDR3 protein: CASSVPTYGYTF; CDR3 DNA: TGTGCCAGCAGCGTACCCACATATGGCTACACCTTC
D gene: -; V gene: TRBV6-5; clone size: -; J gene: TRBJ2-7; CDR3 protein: CASSLEGSYEQYF; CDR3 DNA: TGTGCCAGCAGTTTAGAAGGTTCCTACGAGCAGTACTTC
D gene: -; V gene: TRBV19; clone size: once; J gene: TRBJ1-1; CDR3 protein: CASSITANTEAFF; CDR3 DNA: TGTGCCAGTAGTATAACGGCGAACACTGAAGCTTTCTTT